In this sample, the clone carrying this T cell receptor (beta chain) turned up many times. What it binds is not known. RNA transcripts were the template for amplifying TCR beta CDR3 regions. TCR CDR3 underwent first-round RT-PCR with the HTBI primer set. Each CDR3 protein gets one entry after TCRdb re-called the multiplex PCR reads with MiXCR. The profile covers about 580,000 distinct CDR3 sequences, with around 42% appearing a single time and about 8.3% taken by the ten largest. Any patient presenting with uncontrolled infection, other autoimmune disease, pregnancy or lactation was left out. Diagnoses rested on clinical symptoms, serum thyroxine and TRAb, thyroid ultrasound and orbital computed tomography. The record originates from a study of T cells in Graves' hyperthyroidism and ophthalmopathy. Study observations and caveats: Onset of ophthalmopathy came a median approximately 6.5 months after the model predicted it.

This CDR3 is 12 amino acids long. Trimming stripped 5 bases from V and 10 bases from J, with 14 bases between. The receptor comes from a woman aged 18-35 years with Graves' hyperthyroidism. Sequencing used peripheral blood or thyroid tissue (not recorded which). The chain has TRBV12-3 or TRBV12-4 and TRBJ1-2; the D gene is possibly TRBD1 (5 bases). The CDR3 loop is CASSTPGTLYTF. The CDR3 nucleotides are TGTGCCAGCAGTACCCCCGGGACCCTCTACACCTTC.